These T cell receptor beta chains were read from a single sample in a study of cytomegalovirus exposure and HLA in healthy donors. Some clones are missing from TCRdb's copy, which holds only in-frame ones; the method was immunoSEQ multiplex PCR. The data show about 66,000 clones, 95% to 97% seen once. Sequenced input: PBMCs. Every receptor here comes from a young woman in good health and CMV-seropositive. CDR3s include the opening cysteine and the closing phenylalanine or tryptophan. A D gene is named only where the DNA matches it firmly. The listing skips clone size in some rows; elsewhere it reads once, few, many or a size class.

J	V	D	size	CDR3	DNA
TRBJ2-5	TRBV7-9	TRBD1	.	CASSGTGSTETQYF	TGTGCCAGCAGCGGGACAGGGTCCACGGAGACCCAGTACTTC
TRBJ2-7	TRBV30	TRBD1	.	CAWSLGQGHEQYF	TGTGCCTGGAGCTTGGGACAGGGGCACGAGCAGTACTTC
TRBJ2-3	TRBV27	.	once	CASSLEGQGTDTQYF	TGTGCCAGCAGTTTAGAGGGGCAGGGGACAGATACGCAGTATTTT
TRBJ2-3	TRBV15	TRBD2	.	CATSRDQAGGPYTQYF	TGTGCCACCAGCAGAGATCAAGCGGGAGGGCCGTATACGCAGTATTTT
TRBJ1-2	TRBV5-4	.	.	CASSQGLARDANYGYTF	TGTGCCAGCAGCCAGGGACTAGCGCGGGACGCTAACTATGGCTACACCTTC
TRBJ2-1	TRBV14	TRBD2	.	CASSHGTSWVNEQFF	TGTGCCAGCAGCCATGGGACTAGCTGGGTCAATGAGCAGTTCTTC
TRBJ2-2	TRBV9	.	once	CASSLQSFQLFF	TGTGCCAGCAGCCTGCAGTCATTCCAGCTGTTTTTT
TRBJ1-5	TRBV19	TRBD1	.	CASSDRVANQPQHF	TGTGCCAGTAGTGACAGGGTTGCCAATCAGCCCCAGCATTTT
TRBJ1-1	TRBV5-1	TRBD1	.	CASSLERGLNTEAFF	TGCGCCAGCAGCTTGGAAAGGGGGCTAAACACTGAAGCTTTCTTT
TRBJ1-5	TRBV30	TRBD1	once	CAWRPGQGNQPQHF	TGTGCCTGGCGACCGGGACAGGGAAATCAGCCCCAGCATTTT
TRBJ2-7	TRBV28	TRBD2	.	CASSPRTSGVSYEQYF	TGTGCCAGCAGCCCCAGGACTAGCGGGGTCTCCTACGAGCAGTACTTC
TRBJ2-1	TRBV4-1	.	.	CASSPQALPYGREQFF	TGCGCCAGCAGCCCACAGGCCCTACCATACGGCCGGGAGCAGTTCTTC
TRBJ1-2	TRBV2	TRBD1	.	CASSGKRQGAGGYTF	TGTGCCAGCAGTGGGAAGAGACAGGGGGCGGGAGGCTACACCTTC
TRBJ1-4	TRBV4-2	TRBD1	.	CASSQAGGGEKLFF	TGTGCCAGCAGCCAGGCAGGGGGCGGTGAAAAACTGTTTTTT
TRBJ2-1	TRBV2	TRBD2	.	CASSEARTSGTLIPPNQEQFF	TGTGCCAGCAGTGAAGCCAGGACTAGCGGGACTCTAATTCCCCCTAATCAGGAGCAGTTCTTC
TRBJ2-7	TRBV2	.	.	CASSDRHSLSYEQYF	TGTGCCAGCAGTGATCGCCACTCGTTGTCCTACGAGCAGTACTTC
TRBJ2-1	TRBV28	TRBD2	.	CASSSSGIGNEQFF	TGTGCCAGCAGTTCTAGCGGGATTGGAAATGAGCAGTTCTTC
TRBJ2-2	TRBV6-6	TRBD1	.	CASSYGQGVSTGELFF	TGTGCCAGCAGTTACGGACAGGGGGTATCTACCGGGGAGCTGTTTTTT
TRBJ2-1	TRBV6-5	TRBD1	.	CASSQDRAVHNEQFF	TGTGCCAGCAGTCAGGACAGGGCGGTCCACAATGAGCAGTTCTTC
TRBJ2-1	TRBV5-1	TRBD1	.	CASSLPGQGPYNEQFF	TGCGCCAGCAGCTTGCCGGGACAGGGGCCCTACAATGAGCAGTTCTTC
TRBJ2-7	TRBV30	.	.	CAWTPVAGAGEQYF	TGTGCCTGGACTCCCGTCGCAGGGGCGGGCGAGCAGTACTTC
TRBJ2-7	TRBV6-5	TRBD2	.	CASSYSTSGSYEQYF	TGTGCCAGCAGTTACTCGACTAGCGGGAGTTACGAGCAGTACTTC
TRBJ1-2	TRBV28	.	.	CAGGTDYGYTF	TGTGCCGGAGGGACGGACTATGGCTACACCTTC
TRBJ1-1	TRBV18	TRBD1	.	CASSPYNRGPEHWKAFF	TGTGCCAGCTCACCTTACAACAGGGGACCTGAACACTGGAAAGCTTTCTTT
TRBJ2-7	TRBV13	.	.	CASSFPRSGAYEQYF	TGTGCCAGCAGCTTCCCCCGTAGCGGCGCCTACGAGCAGTACTTC
TRBJ1-4	TRBV9	.	.	CASSVRTGSNEKLFF	TGTGCCAGCAGCGTAAGGACGGGGTCTAATGAAAAACTGTTTTTT
TRBJ1-3	TRBV25-1	.	.	CASRTQGSGNTIYF	TGTGCCAGCAGAACACAGGGCTCTGGAAACACCATATATTTT
TRBJ1-1	TRBV18	.	.	CASSPVTDLNTEAFF	TGTGCCAGCTCACCCGTGACAGATTTAAACACTGAAGCTTTCTTT
TRBJ2-7	TRBV5-4	TRBD2	.	CASSSPGLDSEQYF	TGTGCCAGCAGCTCACCGGGACTAGATTCCGAGCAGTACTTC
TRBJ2-7	TRBV7-2	TRBD2	once	CASSQTSGRYEQYF	TGTGCCAGCAGCCAGACTAGCGGGAGGTACGAGCAGTACTTC
TRBJ2-7	TRBV27	.	.	CASSFRRDYEQYF	TGTGCCAGCAGTTTTAGGAGGGACTACGAGCAGTACTTC
TRBJ1-2	TRBV28	.	.	CASSLGAPNYGYTF	TGTGCCAGCAGTTTAGGGGCACCAAACTATGGCTACACCTTC
TRBJ2-1	TRBV2	TRBD2	.	CASREGINEQFF	TGTGCCAGTAGGGAGGGTATCAATGAGCAGTTCTTC
TRBJ1-4	TRBV2	.	.	CASSVTGGEKLFF	TGTGCCAGCAGTGTAACCGGGGGTGAAAAACTGTTTTTT
TRBJ1-3	TRBV7-3	TRBD1	.	CASSLIAVTGGTGNTIYF	TGTGCCAGCAGCTTAATAGCGGTAACAGGGGGAACTGGAAACACCATATATTTT
TRBJ1-2	TRBV14	.	.	CASSPYRDVGYGYTF	TGTGCCAGCAGCCCCTACAGGGACGTCGGCTATGGCTACACCTTC
TRBJ1-1	TRBV9	.	.	CASSVTGFDTEAFF	TGTGCCAGCAGCGTCACAGGATTTGACACTGAAGCTTTCTTT
TRBJ2-7	TRBV29-1	TRBD1	.	CSVSAGTGGRYEQYF	TGCAGCGTTTCCGCCGGGACAGGGGGCAGGTACGAGCAGTACTTC
TRBJ2-5	TRBV30	.	.	CAWSGRTAPQTQYF	TGTGCCTGGAGCGGACGGACAGCCCCACAGACCCAGTACTTC
TRBJ1-4	TRBV30	TRBD1	once	CAWSVGGSTGGHEKLFF	TGTGCCTGGAGTGTAGGAGGGTCGACAGGGGGTCATGAAAAACTGTTTTTT
TRBJ2-1	TRBV11-2	.	.	CASSFTGPYNEQFF	TGTGCCAGCAGCTTTACGGGTCCCTACAATGAGCAGTTCTTC
TRBJ2-3	TRBV6-4	TRBD2	.	CASRAGGPTDTQYF	TGTGCCAGCAGAGCGGGAGGCCCCACAGATACGCAGTATTTT
TRBJ2-7	TRBV19	.	.	CASSILFRESKHEQYF	TGTGCCAGTAGTATACTTTTTCGGGAGAGCAAGCACGAGCAGTACTTC
TRBJ1-2	TRBV7-9	.	.	CASSLQNNYGYTF	TGTGCCAGCAGCTTACAAAATAACTATGGCTACACCTTC
TRBJ1-2	TRBV28	.	.	CASSKQGFYGYTF	TGTGCCAGCAGTAAGCAGGGATTCTATGGCTACACCTTC